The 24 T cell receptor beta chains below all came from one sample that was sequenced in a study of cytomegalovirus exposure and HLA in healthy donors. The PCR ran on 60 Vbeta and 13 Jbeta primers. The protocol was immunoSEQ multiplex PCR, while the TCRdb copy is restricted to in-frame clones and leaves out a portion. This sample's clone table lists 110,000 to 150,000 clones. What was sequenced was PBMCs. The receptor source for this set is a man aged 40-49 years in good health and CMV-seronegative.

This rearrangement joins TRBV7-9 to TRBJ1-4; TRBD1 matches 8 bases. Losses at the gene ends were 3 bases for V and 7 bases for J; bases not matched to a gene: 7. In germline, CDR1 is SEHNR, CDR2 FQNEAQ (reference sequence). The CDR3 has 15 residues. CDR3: CASSFQGAISEKLFF. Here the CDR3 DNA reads TGTGCCAGCAGCTTCCAGGGGGCGATTAGTGAAAAACTGTTTTTT.

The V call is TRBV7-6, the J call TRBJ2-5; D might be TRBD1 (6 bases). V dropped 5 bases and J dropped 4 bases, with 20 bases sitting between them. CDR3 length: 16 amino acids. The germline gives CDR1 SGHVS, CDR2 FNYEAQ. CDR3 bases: TGTGCCAGCAGCCCCGGACAGAGACGAAGCACAGAGACCCAGTACTTC. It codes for CASSPGQRRSTETQYF.

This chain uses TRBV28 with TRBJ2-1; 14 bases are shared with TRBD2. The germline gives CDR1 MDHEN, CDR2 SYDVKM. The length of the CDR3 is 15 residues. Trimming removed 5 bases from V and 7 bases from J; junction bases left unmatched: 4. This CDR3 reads CASSTRTSGGNEQFF. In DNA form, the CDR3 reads TGTGCCAGCAGTACTCGGACTAGCGGGGGGAATGAGCAGTTCTTC.

CDR3 DNA sequence: TGTGCCAGCAGCGTAGAAGGGAGACGTTCACCCCTCCACTTT. It encodes CASSVEGRRSPLHF. This chain joins TRBV9 and TRBJ1-6, with D unclear. V was trimmed by 0 bases and J by 9 bases, leaving 10 bases between them. Per germline, CDR1 SGDLS and CDR2 YYNGEE. The CDR3 runs 14 residues.

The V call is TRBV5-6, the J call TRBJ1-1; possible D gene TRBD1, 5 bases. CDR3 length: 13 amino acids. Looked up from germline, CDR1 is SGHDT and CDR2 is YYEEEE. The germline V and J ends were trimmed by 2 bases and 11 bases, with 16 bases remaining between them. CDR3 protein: CASSLWQGKTAFF. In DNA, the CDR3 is TGTGCCAGCAGCTTATGGCAGGGCAAAACTGCTTTCTTT.

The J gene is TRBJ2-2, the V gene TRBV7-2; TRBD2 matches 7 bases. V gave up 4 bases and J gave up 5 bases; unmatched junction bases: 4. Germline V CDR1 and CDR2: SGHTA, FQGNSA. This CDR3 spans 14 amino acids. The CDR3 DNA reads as TGTGCCAGCAGCTCACTAGCGACTACCGGGGAGCTGTTTTTT. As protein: CASSSLATTGELFF.

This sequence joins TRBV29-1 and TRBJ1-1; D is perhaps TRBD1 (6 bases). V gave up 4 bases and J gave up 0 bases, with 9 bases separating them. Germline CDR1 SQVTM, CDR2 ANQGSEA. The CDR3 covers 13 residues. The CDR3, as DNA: TGCAGCGTTGGGGGGCTAATGAACACTGAAGCTTTCTTT. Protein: CSVGGLMNTEAFF.

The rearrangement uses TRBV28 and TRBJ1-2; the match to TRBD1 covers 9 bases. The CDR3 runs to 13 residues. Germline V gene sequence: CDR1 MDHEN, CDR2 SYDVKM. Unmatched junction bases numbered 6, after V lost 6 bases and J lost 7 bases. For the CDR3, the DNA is TGTGCCAGCAGCCACGGACAGGGGAGTGGCTACACCTTC. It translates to CASSHGQGSGYTF.

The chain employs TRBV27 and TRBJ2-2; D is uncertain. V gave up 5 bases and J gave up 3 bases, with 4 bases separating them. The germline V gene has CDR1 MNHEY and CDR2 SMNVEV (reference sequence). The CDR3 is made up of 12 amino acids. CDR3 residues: CASSEDTGELFF. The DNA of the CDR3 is TGTGCCAGCAGTGAGGACACCGGGGAGCTGTTTTTT.

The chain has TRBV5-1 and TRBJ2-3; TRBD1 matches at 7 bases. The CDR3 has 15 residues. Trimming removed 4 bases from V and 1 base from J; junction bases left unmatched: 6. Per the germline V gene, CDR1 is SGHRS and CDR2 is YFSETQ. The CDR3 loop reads CASSTRQGGTDTQYF. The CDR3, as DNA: TGCGCCAGCAGCACGAGACAGGGAGGCACAGATACGCAGTATTTT.

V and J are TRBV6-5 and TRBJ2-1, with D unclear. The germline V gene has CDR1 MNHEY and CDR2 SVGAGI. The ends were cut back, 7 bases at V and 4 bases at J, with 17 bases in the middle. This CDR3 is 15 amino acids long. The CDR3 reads CASNTGSPIYNEQFF. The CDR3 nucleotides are TGTGCCAGCAATACCGGGTCCCCGATTTACAATGAGCAGTTCTTC.

The CDR3 nucleotides read TGTGCCAGCAGCGTCTCACCAAGCAGCGGAGCCCAAGAGACCCAGTACTTC. Translating gives CASSVSPSSGAQETQYF. J is TRBJ2-5 and V is TRBV9, with D possibly matching TRBD2 (5 bases). Germline V gene sequence: CDR1 SGDLS, CDR2 YYNGEE. This CDR3 contains 17 residues. Trimming left V 2 bases short and J 1 base short, with 18 bases between.

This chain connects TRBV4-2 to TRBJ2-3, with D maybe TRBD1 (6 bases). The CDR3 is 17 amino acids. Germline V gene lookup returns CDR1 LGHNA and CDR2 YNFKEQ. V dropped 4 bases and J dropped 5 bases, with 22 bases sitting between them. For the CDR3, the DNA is TGTGCCAGCAGCCCCGGACAGTCCAATATTCTCAGAGATACGCAGTATTTT. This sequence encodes CASSPGQSNILRDTQYF.

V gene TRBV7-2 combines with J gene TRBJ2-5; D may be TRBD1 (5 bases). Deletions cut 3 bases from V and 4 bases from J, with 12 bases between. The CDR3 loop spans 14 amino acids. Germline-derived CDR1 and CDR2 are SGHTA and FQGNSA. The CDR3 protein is CASSLRQSRETQYF. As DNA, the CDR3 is TGTGCCAGCAGCTTGAGACAGAGTCGAGAGACCCAGTACTTC.

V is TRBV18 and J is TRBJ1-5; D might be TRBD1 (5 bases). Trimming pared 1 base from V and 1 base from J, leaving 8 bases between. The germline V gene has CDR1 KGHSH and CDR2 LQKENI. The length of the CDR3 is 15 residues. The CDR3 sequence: CASSPRRQSNQPQHF. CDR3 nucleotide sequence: TGTGCCAGCTCACCACGGAGACAGAGCAATCAGCCCCAGCATTTT. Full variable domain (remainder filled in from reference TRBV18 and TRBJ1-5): NAGVMQNPRHLVRRRGQEARLRCSPMKGHSHVYWYRQLPEEGLKFMVYLQKENIIDESGMPKERFSAEFPKEGPSILRIQQVVRGDSAAYFCASSPRRQSNQPQHFGDGTRLSIL.

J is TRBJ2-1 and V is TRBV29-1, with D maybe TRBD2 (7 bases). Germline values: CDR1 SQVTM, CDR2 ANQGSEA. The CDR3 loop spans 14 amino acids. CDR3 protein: CSSGAGATWEEQFF. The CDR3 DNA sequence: TGCAGTAGTGGGGCGGGGGCCACCTGGGAGGAGCAGTTCTTC.

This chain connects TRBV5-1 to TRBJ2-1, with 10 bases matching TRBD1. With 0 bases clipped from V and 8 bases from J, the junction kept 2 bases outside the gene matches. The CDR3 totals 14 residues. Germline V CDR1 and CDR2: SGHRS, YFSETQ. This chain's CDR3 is CASSLAGTGDEQFF. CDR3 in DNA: TGCGCCAGCAGCTTGGCGGGGACAGGGGATGAGCAGTTCTTC.

CDR3 region: CASSNRGSLDGYTF. CDR3 sequence (DNA): TGTGCCAGTAGTAACAGGGGTTCTTTGGATGGCTACACCTTC. J is TRBJ1-2 and V is TRBV19; 7 bases align to TRBD1. J lost 6 bases, V lost 4 bases, and 8 bases had no gene match. The CDR3 is 14 residues long. From germline, CDR1 is LNHDA and CDR2 SQIVND (reference sequence).

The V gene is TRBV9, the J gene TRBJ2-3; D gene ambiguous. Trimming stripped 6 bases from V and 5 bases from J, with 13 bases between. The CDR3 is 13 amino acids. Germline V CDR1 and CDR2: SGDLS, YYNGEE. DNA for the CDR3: TGTGCCAGCAATACCCAGGTCGGAGATACGCAGTATTTT. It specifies CASNTQVGDTQYF.

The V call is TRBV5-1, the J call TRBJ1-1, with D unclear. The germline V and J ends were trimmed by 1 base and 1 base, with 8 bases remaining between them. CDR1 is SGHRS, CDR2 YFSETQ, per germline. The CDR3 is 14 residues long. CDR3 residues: CASSLSTGNTEAFF. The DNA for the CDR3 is TGCGCCAGCAGCTTGAGCACCGGGAACACTGAAGCTTTCTTT.

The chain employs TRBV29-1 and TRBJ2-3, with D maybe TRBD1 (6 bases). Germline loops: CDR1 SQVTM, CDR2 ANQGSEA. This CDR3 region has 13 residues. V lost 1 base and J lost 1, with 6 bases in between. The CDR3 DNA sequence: TGCAGCGTTGAAGCAGGGGGCACAGATACGCAGTATTTT. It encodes CSVEAGGTDTQYF.

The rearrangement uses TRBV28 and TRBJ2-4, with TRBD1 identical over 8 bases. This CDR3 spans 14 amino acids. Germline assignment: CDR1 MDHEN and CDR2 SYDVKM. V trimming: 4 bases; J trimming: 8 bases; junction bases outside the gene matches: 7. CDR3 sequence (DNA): TGTGCCAGCAGTTCCGGACAGGGAGGTCACATTCAGTACTTC. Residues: CASSSGQGGHIQYF.

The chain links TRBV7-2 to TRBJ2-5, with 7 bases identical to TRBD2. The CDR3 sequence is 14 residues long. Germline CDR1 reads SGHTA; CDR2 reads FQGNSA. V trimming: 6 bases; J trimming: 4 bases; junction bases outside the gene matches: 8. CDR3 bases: TGTGCCAGCAGTGGGGGGGGTAGAGCAGAGACCCAGTACTTC. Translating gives CASSGGGRAETQYF.

CDR3 bases: TGTGCCAGTAGTGGGTGGGGGGGACAATCTCAGCCCCAGCATTTT. Its protein product is CASSGWGGQSQPQHF. The V and J genes are TRBV19 and TRBJ1-5; D may be TRBD1 (6 bases). CDR1 is LNHDA, CDR2 SQIVND, per germline (reference sequence). V lost 5 bases to trimming and J lost 6 bases, with 17 bases between them. The CDR3 sequence is 15 residues long.